This T cell receptor (beta chain) is drawn from a study of T cell responses to AZD1222 COVID-19 vaccine. Broader study findings: Close to half of all spike-specific TCRs reportedly target regions of the variants that are unmutated.

Produced via immunoSEQ multiplex PCR; TCRdb's table is partial and in-frame only. Among 110,000 or so clones listed, around 89% were seen once. The germline gives CDR1 SGHTA, CDR2 FQGTGA. Deletions cut 2 bases from V and 0 bases from J, with 13 bases between. CDR3 size: 16 residues. For this clone: As yet, its antigen is unknown.

This chain connects TRBV7-3 to TRBJ1-1; D is ambiguous. The receptor was isolated from an adult who received the AZD1222 COVID-19 vaccine. The starting material was peripheral blood, obtained 28 days after the second AZD1222 dose. The CDR3 region has the DNA TGTGCCAGCAGCTTACGGGCAAACACCATGAACACTGAAGCTTTCTTT. It yields the protein CASSLRANTMNTEAFF.